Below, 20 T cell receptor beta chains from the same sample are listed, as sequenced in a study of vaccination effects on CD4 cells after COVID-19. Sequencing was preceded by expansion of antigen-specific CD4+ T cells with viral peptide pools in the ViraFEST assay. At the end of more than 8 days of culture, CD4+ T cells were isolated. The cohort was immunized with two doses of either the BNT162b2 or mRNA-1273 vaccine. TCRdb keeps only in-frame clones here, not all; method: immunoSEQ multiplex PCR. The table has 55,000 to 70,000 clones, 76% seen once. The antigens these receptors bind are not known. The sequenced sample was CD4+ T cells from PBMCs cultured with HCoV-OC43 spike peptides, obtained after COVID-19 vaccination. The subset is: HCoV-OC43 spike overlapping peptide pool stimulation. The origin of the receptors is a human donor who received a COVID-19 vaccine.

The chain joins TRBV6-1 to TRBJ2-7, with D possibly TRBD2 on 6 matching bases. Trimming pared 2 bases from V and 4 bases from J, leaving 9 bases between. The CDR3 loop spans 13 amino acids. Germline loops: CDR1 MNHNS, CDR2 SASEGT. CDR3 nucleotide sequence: TGTGCCAGCAGTGAATCGGGGGTTTACGAGCAGTACGTC. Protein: CASSESGVYEQYV.

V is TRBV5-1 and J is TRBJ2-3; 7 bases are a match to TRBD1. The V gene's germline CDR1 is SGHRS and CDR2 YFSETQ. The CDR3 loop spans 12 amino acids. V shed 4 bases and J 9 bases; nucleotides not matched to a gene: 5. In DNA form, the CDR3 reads TGCGCCAGCAGCAGGGACAGAGGCACGCAGTATTTT. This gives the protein CASSRDRGTQYF.

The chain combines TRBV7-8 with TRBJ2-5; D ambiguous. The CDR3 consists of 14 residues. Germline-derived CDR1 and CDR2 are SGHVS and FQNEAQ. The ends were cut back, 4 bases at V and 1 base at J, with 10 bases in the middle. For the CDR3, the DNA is TGTGCCAGCAGCTACCTGGGAAGCCAAGAGACCCAGTACTTC. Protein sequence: CASSYLGSQETQYF.

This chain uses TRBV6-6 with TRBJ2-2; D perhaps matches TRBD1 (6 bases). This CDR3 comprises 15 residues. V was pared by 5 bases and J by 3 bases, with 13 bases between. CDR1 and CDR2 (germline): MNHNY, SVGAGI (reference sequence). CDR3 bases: TGTGCCAGCAGTCCCGGGACACCCTACACCGGGGAGCTGTTTTTT. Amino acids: CASSPGTPYTGELFF.

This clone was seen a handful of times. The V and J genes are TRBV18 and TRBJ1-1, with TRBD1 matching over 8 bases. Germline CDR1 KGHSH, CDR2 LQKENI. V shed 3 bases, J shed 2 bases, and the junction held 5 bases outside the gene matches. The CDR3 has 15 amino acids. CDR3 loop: CASSPSGQGNTEAFF. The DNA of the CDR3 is TGTGCCAGCTCACCTTCCGGACAGGGAAACACTGAAGCTTTCTTT.

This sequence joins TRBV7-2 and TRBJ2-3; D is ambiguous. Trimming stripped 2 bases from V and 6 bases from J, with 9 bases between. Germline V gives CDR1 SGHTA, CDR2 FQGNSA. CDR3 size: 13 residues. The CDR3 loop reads CASSLQTPDTQYF. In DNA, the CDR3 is TGTGCCAGCAGCTTACAGACCCCCGATACGCAGTATTTT.

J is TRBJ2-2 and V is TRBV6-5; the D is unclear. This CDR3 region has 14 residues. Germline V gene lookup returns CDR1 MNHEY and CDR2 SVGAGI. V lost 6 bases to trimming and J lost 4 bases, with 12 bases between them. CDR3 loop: CASRVRAFTGELFF. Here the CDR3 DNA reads TGTGCCAGCAGGGTCCGAGCCTTCACCGGGGAGCTGTTTTTT.

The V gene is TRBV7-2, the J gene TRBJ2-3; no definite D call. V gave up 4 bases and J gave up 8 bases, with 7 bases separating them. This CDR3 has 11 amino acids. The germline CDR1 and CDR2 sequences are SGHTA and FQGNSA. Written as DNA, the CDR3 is TGTGCCAGCAGCTCCGGTGGTACGCAGTATTTT. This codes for CASSSGGTQYF.

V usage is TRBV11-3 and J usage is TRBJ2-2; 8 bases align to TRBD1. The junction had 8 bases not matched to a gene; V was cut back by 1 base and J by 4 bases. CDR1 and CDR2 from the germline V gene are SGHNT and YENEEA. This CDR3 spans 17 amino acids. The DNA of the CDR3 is TGTGCCAGCAGCTTAGGTTCAGGACAGGGTACCACCGGGGAGCTGTTTTTT. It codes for CASSLGSGQGTTGELFF.

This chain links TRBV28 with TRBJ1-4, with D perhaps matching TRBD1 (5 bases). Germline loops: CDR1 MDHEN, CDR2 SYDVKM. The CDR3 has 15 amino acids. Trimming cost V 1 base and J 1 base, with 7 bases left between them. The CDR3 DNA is TGTGCCAGCAGTTTATCCGGGGGAACTAATGAAAAACTGTTTTTT. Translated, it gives CASSLSGGTNEKLFF.

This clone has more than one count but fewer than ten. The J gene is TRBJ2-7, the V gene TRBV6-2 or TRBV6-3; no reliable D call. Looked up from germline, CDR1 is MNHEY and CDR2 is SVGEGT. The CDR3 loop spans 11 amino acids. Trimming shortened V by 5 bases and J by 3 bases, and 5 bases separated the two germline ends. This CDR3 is CASSGNYEQYV. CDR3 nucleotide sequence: TGTGCCAGCAGTGGGAACTACGAGCAGTACGTC.

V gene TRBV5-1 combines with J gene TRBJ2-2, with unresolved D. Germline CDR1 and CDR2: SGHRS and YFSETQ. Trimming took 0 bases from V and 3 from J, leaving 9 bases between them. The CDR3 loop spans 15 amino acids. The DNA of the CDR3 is TGCGCCAGCAGCTTGGCCGGGTTGGACACCGGGGAGCTGTTTTTT. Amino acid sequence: CASSLAGLDTGELFF.

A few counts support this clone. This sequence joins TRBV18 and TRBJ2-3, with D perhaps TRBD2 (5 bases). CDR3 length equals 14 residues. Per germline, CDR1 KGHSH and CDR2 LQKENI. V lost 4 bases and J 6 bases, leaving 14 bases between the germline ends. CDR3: CASSLPTKRDTQYF. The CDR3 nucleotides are TGTGCCAGCTCACTTCCGACTAAAAGGGATACGCAGTATTTT.

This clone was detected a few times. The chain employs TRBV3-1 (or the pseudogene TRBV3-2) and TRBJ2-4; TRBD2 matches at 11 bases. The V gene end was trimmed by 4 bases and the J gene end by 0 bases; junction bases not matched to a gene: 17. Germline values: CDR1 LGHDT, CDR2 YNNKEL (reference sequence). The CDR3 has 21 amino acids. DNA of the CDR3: TGTGCCAGCAGCCCCGGGACTAGCGGCCGAACACCTACCCTAGCCAAAAACATTCAGTACTTC. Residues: CASSPGTSGRTPTLAKNIQYF.

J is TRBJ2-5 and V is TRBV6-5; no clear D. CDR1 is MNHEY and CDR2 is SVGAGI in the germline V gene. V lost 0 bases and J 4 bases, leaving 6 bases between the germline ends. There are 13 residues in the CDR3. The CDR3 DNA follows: TGTGCCAGCAGTTACTCGATCGGAGAGACCCAGTACTTC. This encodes CASSYSIGETQYF.

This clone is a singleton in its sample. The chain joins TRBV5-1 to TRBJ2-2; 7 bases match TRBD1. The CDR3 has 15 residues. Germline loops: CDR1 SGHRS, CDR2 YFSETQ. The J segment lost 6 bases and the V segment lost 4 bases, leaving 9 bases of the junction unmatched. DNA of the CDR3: TGCGCCAGCAGCGTAACGACAGGGTCTGCCGGGGAGCTGTTTTTT. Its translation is CASSVTTGSAGELFF.

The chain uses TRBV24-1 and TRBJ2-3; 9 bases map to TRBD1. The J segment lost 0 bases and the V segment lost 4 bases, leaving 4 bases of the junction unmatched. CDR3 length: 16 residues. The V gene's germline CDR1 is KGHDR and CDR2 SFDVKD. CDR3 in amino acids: CATSDPGQGSTDTQYF. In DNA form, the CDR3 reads TGTGCCACCAGTGACCCGGGACAGGGTAGCACAGATACGCAGTATTTT.

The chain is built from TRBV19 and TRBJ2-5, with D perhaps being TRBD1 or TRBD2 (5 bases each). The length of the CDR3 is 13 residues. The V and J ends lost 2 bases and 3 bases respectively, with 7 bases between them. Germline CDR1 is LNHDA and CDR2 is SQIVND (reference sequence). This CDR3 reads CASSIWGKETQYF. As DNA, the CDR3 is TGTGCCAGTAGTATATGGGGGAAAGAGACCCAGTACTTC.

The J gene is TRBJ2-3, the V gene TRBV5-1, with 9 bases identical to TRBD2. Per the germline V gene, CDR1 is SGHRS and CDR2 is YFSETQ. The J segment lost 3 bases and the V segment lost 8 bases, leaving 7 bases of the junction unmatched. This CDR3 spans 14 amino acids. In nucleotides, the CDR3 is TGCGCCAGTGAACGGCGGGGGGGAACAGATACGCAGTATTTT. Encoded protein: CASERRGGTDTQYF.

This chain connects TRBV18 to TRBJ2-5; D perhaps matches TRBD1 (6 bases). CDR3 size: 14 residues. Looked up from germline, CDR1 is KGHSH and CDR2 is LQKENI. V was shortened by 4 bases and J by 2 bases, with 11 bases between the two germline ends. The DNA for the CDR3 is TGTGCCAGCTCACGAAGAGGACAGCAAGAGACCCAGTACTTC. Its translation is CASSRRGQQETQYF. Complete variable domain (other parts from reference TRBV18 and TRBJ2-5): NAGVMQNPRHLVRRRGQEARLRCSPMKGHSHVYWYRQLPEEGLKFMVYLQKENIIDESGMPKERFSAEFPKEGPSILRIQQVVRGDSAAYFCASSRRGQQETQYFGPGTRLLVL.